The 28 T cell receptor beta chains below all came from one sample that was sequenced in a study of spatial heterogeneity in lung cancer. TCRdb itself ran the 5' RACE reads through MiXCR, one entry per CDR3 protein. The sample holds 8,400 or so distinct CDR3 sequences; 4% to 5% are singletons and the top ten take roughly 28%. Time point meaning: sample taken at primary tumor resection. Tumor, nontumor lung or frozen PBMC supplied whole RNA, sequenced without sorting. This specimen consisted of PBMCs, obtained at surgery. These TCRs come from a male donor with early-stage non-small cell lung cancer.

This clonotype was counted ten times or more. With the library built for alpha chains, this beta chain is off target and its frequency is not meaningful. J is TRBJ2-5 and V is TRBV6-2 or TRBV6-3, with D possibly being TRBD2 (6 bases). There are 13 residues in the CDR3. V was cut by 5 bases and J by 5 bases, with 12 bases left in between. Germline V gives CDR1 MNHEY, CDR2 SVGEGT. CDR3 nucleotide sequence: TGTGCCAGCAGTCTCGGGACTTTGGAGACCCAGTACTTC. Amino acids: CASSLGTLETQYF.

In its sample, this clonotype was seen many times. The library was designed around alpha chains, so this beta chain is a stray read whose abundance carries little weight. The chain joins TRBV9 to TRBJ2-3; D is uncertain. Trimming shortened V by 0 bases and J by 1 base, and 6 bases separated the two germline ends. Germline loops: CDR1 SGDLS, CDR2 YYNGEE. The CDR3 sequence is 14 residues long. CDR3 bases: TGTGCCAGCAGCGTAGGTCAGCGCACAGATACGCAGTATTTT. Translated: CASSVGQRTDTQYF.

Sample share makes this clonotype medium-sized. A library prepared for alpha chains yielded this beta chain as an off-target read; its size is of little meaning. V and J are TRBV4-2 and TRBJ1-2, with TRBD1 identical over 9 bases. The V segment lost 0 bases and the J segment 8 bases; nucleotides outside the gene matches: 7. There are 15 residues in the CDR3. Germline CDR1 LGHNA, CDR2 YNFKEQ. The CDR3 sequence: CASSQDRGDRDGYTF. The CDR3 DNA follows: TGTGCCAGCAGCCAAGATCGGGGGGACAGGGACGGCTACACCTTC.

This clonotype was counted many times. The library was designed around alpha chains, so this beta chain is a stray read whose abundance carries little weight. The rearrangement uses TRBV24-1 and TRBJ2-3; 13 nucleotides agree with TRBD2. V was pared by 7 bases and J by 1 base, with 4 bases of the junction left unmatched. The CDR3 spans 16 residues. Germline V lookup: CDR1 KGHDR, CDR2 SFDVKD. This chain's CDR3 is CATREGLAGGTDTQYF. CDR3 sequence (DNA): TGTGCCACCAGAGAAGGACTAGCGGGGGGCACAGATACGCAGTATTTT.

In this sample, this clonotype is medium-sized. This beta chain is off target for a library built for alpha chains, so its abundance means little. This sequence joins TRBV4-2 and TRBJ1-1, with unresolved D. CDR3 length: 14 residues. Germline loops: CDR1 LGHNA, CDR2 YNFKEQ. With 2 bases removed from V and 0 bases from J, the gap between germline ends came to 7 bases. DNA of the CDR3: TGTGCCAGCAGCCAAAAAAGTCTGAACACTGAAGCTTTCTTT. It specifies CASSQKSLNTEAFF.

To note about this clonotype: This beta chain is a stray read from a library made for alpha chains; its abundance is not meaningful. The rearrangement links TRBV7-2 to TRBJ2-6; D gene ambiguous. The germline V and J ends were trimmed by 6 bases and 2 bases, with 8 bases remaining between them. The CDR3 has 14 amino acids. Germline V gives CDR1 SGHTA, CDR2 FQGNSA. The CDR3 DNA sequence: TGTGCCAGCAGTGAAAATACTGGGGCCAACGTCCTGACTTTC. Its protein product is CASSENTGANVLTF.

By sample fraction, this clonotype is medium-sized. As an off-target read in a library built for alpha chains, this beta chain has a frequency of little significance. The CDR3 DNA is TGCAGCGCCTACGCCTGGGGGGACCCCAAAATCGAGCATGGCTACACCTTC. Translation gives CSAYAWGDPKIEHGYTF. The V gene is TRBV29-1, the J gene TRBJ1-2; the D gene is possibly TRBD1 (5 bases). Germline V CDR1 and CDR2: SQVTM, ANQGSEA. V lost 7 bases, J lost 6 bases, and 30 bases lay in between. The CDR3 is made up of 17 amino acids.

This clonotype was counted ten times or more. This beta chain represents an off-target read in a library built for alpha chains; its size is of limited meaning. The chain uses TRBV28 and TRBJ2-5, with D possibly matching TRBD1 (6 bases). In germline, CDR1 is MDHEN, CDR2 SYDVKM. The CDR3 consists of 14 residues. Trimming took 6 bases from V and 4 from J, leaving 15 bases between them. The CDR3 bases are TGTGCCAGCAGCCCTCCTACAGGGTTAGAGACCCAGTACTTC. Translated: CASSPPTGLETQYF.

In its sample, this clonotype was seen many times. In a library made to pick up alpha chains, this beta chain is a stray read with a size that means little. The chain carries TRBV14 and TRBJ1-6; D unresolved. The V end was cut by 1 base, the J end by 9 bases, with 7 bases between. The length of the CDR3 is 13 residues. Germline lookup yields CDR1 SGHDN and CDR2 FVKESK. The DNA of the CDR3 is TGTGCCAGCAGCCAAGTACAGAGTTCACCCCTCCACTTT. The encoded protein is CASSQVQSSPLHF.

This clonotype was detected many times. This beta chain is an off-target read within a library intended for alpha chains, so its frequency means little. V gene TRBV24-1 combines with J gene TRBJ2-2; D is undetermined. Trimming removed 0 bases at V and 6 bases at J, with 4 bases between. Germline assignment: CDR1 KGHDR and CDR2 SFDVKD. This CDR3 region has 13 residues. This chain's CDR3 is CATSDLKAGELFF. The CDR3 nucleotides are TGTGCCACCAGTGATTTGAAGGCCGGGGAGCTGTTTTTT.

Regarding this clonotype: A library made for alpha chains picked up this beta chain off target, so its size means little. This chain links TRBV4-1 with TRBJ1-4; 7 bases match TRBD1. V trimming: 3 bases; J trimming: 2 bases; junction bases outside the gene matches: 15. The CDR3 length is 19 residues. In germline, CDR1 is MGHRA, CDR2 YSYEKL. The CDR3 is CASSHRQGAMVLTNEKLFF. Written as DNA, the CDR3 is TGCGCCAGCAGCCATAGACAGGGCGCCATGGTTTTGACTAATGAAAAACTGTTTTTT.

This clonotype appeared many times. With the library built for alpha chains, this beta chain is off target and its frequency is not meaningful. V and J are TRBV11-2 and TRBJ2-3, with 10 nucleotides matching TRBD2. With V trimmed by 5 bases and J by 2 bases, 7 bases remained unmatched. CDR3 size: 16 residues. Germline V gene data show CDR1 as SGHAT and CDR2 as FQNNGV. This CDR3 reads CASSKSLAGDTDTQYF. CDR3 in DNA: TGTGCCAGCAGCAAATCCCTAGCGGGGGACACAGATACGCAGTATTTT.

This clonotype has more than one count but fewer than ten. A library prepared for alpha chains yielded this beta chain as an off-target read; its size is of little meaning. The chain combines TRBV7-2 with TRBJ1-6; D gene unclear. The CDR3 is 16 residues long. From germline, CDR1 is SGHTA and CDR2 FQGNSA. V dropped 5 bases and J dropped 9 bases, with 20 bases sitting between them. CDR3 nucleotides: TGTGCCAGCAGCCTAGAGGGCAGACCACTGCCTTCACCCCTCCACTTT. Amino acid sequence: CASSLEGRPLPSPLHF.

By share of the sample, this clonotype is medium-sized (0.01 to 0.1%). Because this beta chain is a stray read in a library intended to capture alpha chains, its abundance should not be given much weight. The chain has TRBV29-1 and TRBJ2-5; D gene uncertain. This CDR3 has 12 residues. V was trimmed by 4 bases and J by 1 base, leaving 7 bases between them. Germline-derived CDR1 and CDR2 are SQVTM and ANQGSEA. The DNA of the CDR3 is TGCAGCGTTGGGAAGGGCCAAGAGACCCAGTACTTC. It translates to CSVGKGQETQYF.

This clonotype rates as medium-sized. This beta chain turned up in a library designed for alpha chains; as an off-target read, its abundance says little. The chain carries TRBV7-2 and TRBJ2-1, with D possibly TRBD2 on 6 matching bases. Germline lookup yields CDR1 SGHTA and CDR2 FQGNSA. V was cut by 5 bases and J by 0 bases, with 11 bases left in between. The CDR3 is 15 amino acids. The CDR3 nucleotides are TGTGCCAGCAGCCGGGGGTCTTTCTCCTACAATGAGCAGTTCTTC. It encodes CASSRGSFSYNEQFF.

This clonotype occurred many times. This beta chain is off target for a library built for alpha chains, so its abundance means little. As DNA, the CDR3 is TGTGCCACCAGCAGAGGTGGGTGGGTTACTGAAGCTTTCTTT. The encoded protein is CATSRGGWVTEAFF. The V call is TRBV15, the J call TRBJ1-1; no reliable D call. The CDR3 loop spans 14 amino acids. V lost 1 base to trimming and J lost 5 bases, with 11 bases between them. Germline assignment: CDR1 LNHNV and CDR2 YYDKDF (reference sequence).

This clonotype is medium-sized within its sample. A library made for alpha chains picked up this beta chain off target, so its size means little. J is TRBJ2-7 and V is TRBV11-2, with 7 bases aligning to TRBD1. V shed 0 bases, J shed 2 bases, and the junction held 1 base outside the gene matches. The V gene's germline CDR1 is SGHAT and CDR2 FQNNGV. The CDR3 is 14 amino acids. CDR3 protein: CASSLERGPYEQYV. CDR3 nucleotides: TGTGCCAGCAGCTTAGAGAGGGGGCCCTACGAGCAGTACGTC.

This clonotype was counted many times. A library prepared for alpha chains yielded this beta chain as an off-target read; its size is of little meaning. The J gene is TRBJ2-3, the V gene TRBV15; tentatively, D is TRBD2 (7 bases). The V gene lost 3 bases and the J gene lost 4 bases, with 11 bases spanning the gap. The CDR3 has 14 residues. Germline CDR1 is LNHNV and CDR2 is YYDKDF (reference sequence). CDR3 in DNA: TGTGCCACCAGCAGGGGGGGGCTCGCAGATACGCAGTATTTT. Its translation: CATSRGGLADTQYF. Looking up the rest from reference TRBV15 and TRBJ2-3 gives the full variable domain: DAMVIQNPRYQVTQFGKPVTLSCSQTLNHNVMYWYQQKSSQAPKLLFHYYDKDFNNEADTPDNFQSRRPNTSFCFLDIRSPGLGDTAMYLCATSRGGLADTQYFGPGTRLTVL.

This clonotype was detected only a few times. The size of this beta chain means little, since it is a stray read in a library made for alpha chains. The chain joins TRBV7-9 to TRBJ1-2; D unresolved. Trimming removed 3 bases from V and 4 bases from J, with 18 bases in between. This CDR3 is 16 amino acids long. Germline V gene data show CDR1 as SEHNR and CDR2 as FQNEAQ (reference sequence). The CDR3 spells CASSFTQAQPFYGYTF. The CDR3 DNA sequence: TGTGCCAGCAGCTTTACCCAGGCCCAACCTTTCTATGGCTACACCTTC.

This clonotype is medium-sized in the sample. This beta chain is an unintended read in a library built for alpha chains; its size means little. The rearrangement uses TRBV28 and TRBJ1-5, with a possible D match to TRBD1 (6 bases). Trimming stripped 6 bases from V and 3 bases from J, with 15 bases between. The CDR3 totals 15 residues. Looked up from germline, CDR1 is MDHEN and CDR2 is SYDVKM. The CDR3 sequence is CASSEMTGPNQPQHF. CDR3 coding DNA: TGTGCCAGCAGCGAAATGACAGGCCCCAATCAGCCCCAGCATTTT.

At least ten counts were recorded for this clonotype. With the library built for alpha chains, this beta chain is off target and its frequency is not meaningful. The chain uses TRBV2 and TRBJ2-3; D may be TRBD1 (5 bases). Germline loops: CDR1 SNHLY, CDR2 FYNNEI. The CDR3 is 14 amino acids. V lost 6 bases and J lost 0, with 10 bases in between. This CDR3 is CASRHRSSTDTQYF. CDR3 sequence (DNA): TGTGCCAGCAGACACAGGAGTAGCACAGATACGCAGTATTTT.

The table lists this clonotype with many counts. The library was built for alpha chains, so this beta chain is an off-target read and its size means little. The chain uses TRBV6-7 and TRBJ2-7, with D possibly matching TRBD1 (5 bases). TRBV6-7 qualifies as an ORF whose function is uncertain. This CDR3 has 12 amino acids. The germline V and J ends were trimmed by 5 bases and 7 bases, with 12 bases remaining between them. CDR3 in amino acids: CASSPTSGEQYV. The CDR3, as DNA: TGTGCCAGCAGTCCTACCTCAGGGGAGCAGTACGTC.

This clonotype was seen only a few times. Since it is a stray read in a library aimed at alpha chains, this beta chain has a size that is not meaningful. J is TRBJ1-2 and V is TRBV4-1; 8 nucleotides line up with TRBD1. This CDR3 is built from 16 residues. With 3 bases clipped from V and 6 bases from J, the junction kept 12 bases outside the gene matches. Looked up from germline, CDR1 is MGHRA and CDR2 is YSYEKL. CDR3 in amino acids: CASSQPRPGGKDGYTF. The CDR3 coding sequence is TGCGCCAGCAGCCAGCCGCGGCCAGGGGGCAAGGATGGCTACACCTTC.

This clonotype is labeled medium-sized. This beta chain turned up in a library designed for alpha chains; as an off-target read, its abundance says little. This rearrangement joins TRBV24-1 to TRBJ2-2; D remains unclear. This CDR3 is built from 12 residues. V dropped 4 bases and J dropped 7 bases, with 6 bases sitting between them. Germline V gene lookup returns CDR1 KGHDR and CDR2 SFDVKD. The DNA of the CDR3 is TGTGCCACCAGTGAAACCAACGGGGAGCTGTTTTTT. Encoded protein: CATSETNGELFF.

This clonotype has ten or more counts. Because this beta chain is a stray read in a library intended to capture alpha chains, its abundance should not be given much weight. The J gene is TRBJ2-3, the V gene TRBV12-3 or TRBV12-4; D remains unclear. This CDR3 region has 12 residues. V gave up 2 bases and J gave up 6 bases, with 6 bases separating them. CDR3 in amino acids: CASSLFYDTQYF. The CDR3 DNA follows: TGTGCCAGCAGTTTATTCTATGATACGCAGTATTTT.

This clonotype appeared many times. This beta chain is a stray read from a library made for alpha chains; its abundance is not meaningful. The J gene is TRBJ2-4, the V gene TRBV12-3 or TRBV12-4; TRBD1 is a possible D gene (6 bases). The CDR3 runs to 13 residues. The V end was cut by 6 bases, the J end by 7 bases, with 13 bases between. The CDR3 coding sequence is TGTGCCAGCAGACTACAGGGTACGAACATTCAGTACTTC. This sequence encodes CASRLQGTNIQYF.

This clonotype has ten or more counts. This beta chain is a stray sequence in a library constructed for alpha chains; its clone size is not meaningful. This chain connects TRBV20-1 to TRBJ2-1; 12 bases line up with TRBD1. This CDR3 region has 15 residues. Trimming cost V 5 bases and J 9 bases; bases outside gene matches: 11. The germline V gene encodes CDR1 DFQATT and CDR2 SNEGSKA (reference sequence). In nucleotides, the CDR3 is TGCAGTGCTCGACCCGGGGACAGGGGGCGCGTTGAGCAGTTCTTC. It encodes CSARPGDRGRVEQFF.

This clonotype counts as medium-sized. Because this beta chain is a stray read in a library intended to capture alpha chains, its abundance should not be given much weight. The gene calls are TRBV7-9 and TRBJ1-2, with D uncertain. Looked up from germline, CDR1 is SEHNR and CDR2 is FQNEAQ (reference sequence). CDR3 length equals 16 residues. The V gene lost 2 bases and the J gene lost 3 bases, with 16 bases spanning the gap. CDR3 residues: CASSLIGPKVDYGYTF. CDR3 DNA sequence: TGTGCCAGCAGCTTAATTGGGCCTAAGGTTGACTATGGCTACACCTTC.